Presented here are 11 T cell receptor beta chains from one specimen sequenced in a study of cytomegalovirus exposure and HLA in healthy donors (dated by TCRdb to about 2017). Libraries came from the immunoSEQ multiplex PCR assay. In its TCRdb copy, this immuneACCESS table keeps in-frame sequences only and misses some clones. Where compared with another copy, unresolved V genes explain less than half of these, and the others have no known cause. The sample table holds around 71,000 clones, of which 94% were seen once. The ten biggest clones cover about 1.5% of the sample. The sequenced sample was PBMCs. The receptors were gathered from a man aged 18 to 30 in good health and CMV-seropositive.

The chain has TRBV10-2 and TRBJ2-1; possible D gene TRBD1, 6 bases. Looked up from germline, CDR1 is WSHSY and CDR2 is SAAADI. Trimming left V 4 bases short and J 12 bases short, with 13 bases between. The CDR3 consists of 12 residues. This CDR3 reads CASSVRQQGQFF. CDR3 bases: TGCGCCAGCAGTGTACGGCAACAGGGGCAGTTCTTC.

The genes are TRBV6-6 and TRBJ2-2, with 9 bases identical to TRBD1. Trimming took 8 bases from V and 7 from J; bases not matched to a gene: 11. The V gene's germline CDR1 is MNHNY and CDR2 SVGAGI (reference sequence). The CDR3 is 15 residues long. This CDR3 is CASAYTGGANGELFF. The CDR3 DNA reads TGTGCCAGCGCCTATACAGGGGGCGCGAACGGGGAGCTGTTTTTT.

CDR3 bases: TGCGCCAGCTCGACCGGGGGGCTGGAGACCCAGTACTTC. It encodes CASSTGGLETQYF. The rearrangement joins TRBV5-1 to TRBJ2-7, with a weak D call TRBD2 (7 bases). Near its end, the DNA agrees better with TRBJ2-5, so the J call may be wrong. CDR1 is SGHRS and CDR2 is YFSETQ in the germline V gene. The CDR3 extends over 13 amino acids.

This chain uses TRBV5-6 with TRBJ1-2; 7 positions match TRBD1. The germline CDR1 and CDR2 sequences are SGHDT and YYEEEE. CDR3 length: 14 amino acids. Trimming cost V 4 bases and J 7 bases; bases outside gene matches: 10. CDR3 bases: TGTGCCAGCAGCGAATTGCAGGGGGGAGTTGGCTACACCTTC. Protein: CASSELQGGVGYTF. Combining the CDR3 with reference TRBV5-6 and TRBJ1-2 gives the whole variable domain DAGVTQSPTHLIKTRGQQVTLRCSPKSGHDTVSWYQQALGQGPQFIFQYYEEEERQRGNFPDRFSGHQFPNYSSELNVNALLLGDSALYLCASSELQGGVGYTFGSGTRLTVV.

The chain combines TRBV9 with TRBJ2-1, with 7 bases identical to TRBD1. CDR1 and CDR2 (germline): SGDLS, YYNGEE. CDR3 length equals 12 residues. Losses at the gene ends were 0 bases for V and 10 bases for J; bases not matched to a gene: 1. The chain's CDR3 is CASSVVRGEQFF. The CDR3 DNA follows: TGTGCCAGCAGCGTAGTCAGGGGGGAGCAGTTCTTC.

The gene calls are TRBV10-3 and TRBJ1-5; possibly TRBD1 for D (5 bases). The CDR3 covers 17 residues. Trimming removed 0 bases at V and 4 bases at J, with 16 bases between. CDR1 ENHRY and CDR2 SYGVKD come from the germline V gene. The CDR3 DNA sequence: TGTGCCATCAGTGAGTCTTATTCAGGGTTTGGGAATCAGCCCCAGCATTTT. It specifies CAISESYSGFGNQPQHF.

The chain couples TRBV11-2 to TRBJ2-7; 7 positions agree with TRBD1. V dropped 2 bases and J dropped 0; count of bases not matched to a gene: 1. CDR1 SGHAT and CDR2 FQNNGV come from the germline V gene. The CDR3 is made up of 14 amino acids. CDR3: CASSLTGVSYEQYF. DNA of the CDR3: TGTGCCAGCAGCTTAACAGGGGTCTCCTACGAGCAGTACTTC.

Only one count was recorded for this clone. The V and J genes are TRBV10-1 and TRBJ2-2; a weak D match, TRBD2 (6 bases). V was cut by 3 bases and J by 6 bases, with 8 bases left in between. Germline V gives CDR1 WNHNN, CDR2 SYGVQD (reference sequence). The CDR3 covers 13 residues. CDR3 nucleotide sequence: TGCGCCAGCAGTGACGGGGAGGCCGGGGAGCTGTTTTTT. Protein product: CASSDGEAGELFF.

J is TRBJ2-5 and V is TRBV5-1, with D possibly matching TRBD1 (6 bases). V lost 3 bases and J lost 2, with 14 bases in between. The CDR3 is 15 residues long. Germline V lookup: CDR1 SGHRS, CDR2 YFSETQ. The CDR3 loop reads CASSSLSGAQETQYF. The CDR3 DNA reads as TGCGCCAGCAGCTCATTATCAGGGGCGCAAGAGACCCAGTACTTC. The full variable domain, with the rest looked up from reference TRBV5-1 and TRBJ2-5, is KAGVTQTPRYLIKTRGQQVTLSCSPISGHRSVSWYQQTPGQGLQFLFEYFSETQRNKGNFPGRFSGRQFSNSRSEMNVSTLELGDSALYLCASSSLSGAQETQYFGPGTRLLVL.

J is TRBJ2-7 and V is TRBV28; 8 nucleotides line up with TRBD2. Germline V gene sequence: CDR1 MDHEN, CDR2 SYDVKM. The CDR3 is made up of 15 amino acids. V lost 3 bases, J lost 0 bases, and 4 bases stayed unmatched. CDR3 region: CASSFLAGYSYEQYF. The CDR3 DNA is TGTGCCAGCAGTTTCTTAGCGGGGTACTCCTACGAGCAGTACTTC.

This chain links TRBV27 with TRBJ2-2; TRBD2 aligns across 8 bases. Germline assignment: CDR1 MNHEY and CDR2 SMNVEV (reference sequence). V gave up 3 bases and J gave up 0 bases; unmatched junction bases: 15. The CDR3 is made up of 20 amino acids. CDR3 protein: CASSFPSGLAGRTNTGELFF. As DNA, the CDR3 is TGTGCCAGCAGTTTCCCCTCAGGGTTAGCGGGGCGGACGAACACCGGGGAGCTGTTTTTT.